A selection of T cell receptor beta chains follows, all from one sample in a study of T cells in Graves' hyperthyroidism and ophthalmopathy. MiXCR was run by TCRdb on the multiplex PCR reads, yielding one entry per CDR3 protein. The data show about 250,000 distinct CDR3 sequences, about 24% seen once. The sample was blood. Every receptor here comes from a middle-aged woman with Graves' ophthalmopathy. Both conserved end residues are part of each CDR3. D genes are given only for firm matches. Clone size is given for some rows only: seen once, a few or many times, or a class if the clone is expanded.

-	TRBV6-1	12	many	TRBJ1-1	TGCGCCAGCAGTGGGGGGGGCACTGAAGCCTTCTTT	CASSGGGTEAFF
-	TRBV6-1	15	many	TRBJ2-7	TGTGCCAGCACCATAACTACAAGGGTCGGATCCGAGCAGTACTTC	CASTITTRVGSEQYF
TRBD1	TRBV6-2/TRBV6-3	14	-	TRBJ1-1	TGTGCCAGCAGTTGGACAGGGGGCATCACTGAAGCTTTCTTT	CASSWTGGITEAFF
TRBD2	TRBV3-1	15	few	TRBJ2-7	TGTGCCAGCAGCCAAACTGCAGCGGGAGGTGGGGAGCAGTACTTC	CASSQTAAGGGEQYF
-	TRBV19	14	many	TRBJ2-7	TGTGCCAGTAGTATAGACGTGGTCTCCTACGAGCAGTACTTC	CASSIDVVSYEQYF
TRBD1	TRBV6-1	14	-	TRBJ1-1	TGTGCCAGCAGGGTCGACAGGGGAGGCACTGAAGCTTTCTTT	CASRVDRGGTEAFF
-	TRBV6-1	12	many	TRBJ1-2	TGTGCCAGCGGACGGCCCGGTAGGGGCTACACCTTC	CASGRPGRGYTF
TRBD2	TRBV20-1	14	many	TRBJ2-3	TGCAGTGCTAGTTTAGCGGGATCCACAGATACGCAGTATTTT	CSASLAGSTDTQYF
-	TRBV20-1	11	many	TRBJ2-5	TGCAGTGCTTCCGGGCAAGAGACCCAGTACTTC	CSASGQETQYF
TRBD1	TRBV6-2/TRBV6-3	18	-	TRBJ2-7	TGTGCCAGCAGTTACTCGATGGTCGACGACAGGGATAGCTACGAGCAGTACTTC	CASSYSMVDDRDSYEQYF
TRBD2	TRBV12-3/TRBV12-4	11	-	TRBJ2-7	TGTGCCAGCGGAACTAGCGCCGAGCAGTACTTC	CASGTSAEQYF
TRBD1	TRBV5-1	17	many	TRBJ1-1	TGCGCCAGCAGCCGTAAGACAGGGGGCGTCATGAACACTGAAGCTTTCTTT	CASSRKTGGVMNTEAFF
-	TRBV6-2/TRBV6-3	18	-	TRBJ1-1	TGTGCCAGCAGCCCCCGGGTCCAGGGTTTTGGTCTAGTTCCTGAAGCTTTCTTT	CASSPRVQGFGLVPEAFF
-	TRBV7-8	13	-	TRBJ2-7	TGTGCCAGCAGCTTAGGACCAGCCTACGAGCAGAACTTC	CASSLGPAYEQNF
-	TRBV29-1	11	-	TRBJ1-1	TGCAGCATGAGAGGGAACACTGAAGCTTTCTTT	CSMRGNTEAFF